The sequence of this T cell receptor (beta chain) was determined in a study of cytomegalovirus exposure and HLA in healthy donors listed by TCRdb under 2017. About the investigation overall: An earlier analysis of 587 of the donors reported around 280 Gb of sequence data and 95 million to 120 million unique TCR beta sequences obtained from approximately 180 million T cells. HLA typing included class I and class II loci at four-digit resolution. Donor age, sex, ethnicity and CMV serostatus were compiled together with the repertoire data. Roughly five DR-DQ haplotypes were handled as single units for association and clustering because linkage in the cohort was strong. To study patterns of TCR occurrence, a later analysis re-analyzed previously published TCR beta repertoires from 500 to 850 donors and added high-resolution HLA genotyping. Rather than drawing on any new phenotypic data, the later analysis identified candidate immune exposures from TCR beta sequences and the way those sequences occurred across donors. In addition to the first cohort of around 670 subjects, a separate validation cohort of 120 different subjects was used. A later genetic analysis took genome-wide SNP genotypes for about 65% of the roughly 670 donors and used that subset as a discovery cohort. All discovery cohort repertoires had been generated using a single sequencing platform. The study aimed to test whether signatures of past pathogen exposure could be identified by cataloging public T cell receptors. The T cell repertoires of 700 or so subjects were profiled by immunosequencing and related to cytomegalovirus serostatus. An early release that covered more than 550 HLA-typed donors contained around 300 gigabases of sequencing data and about 84 million unique TCR sequences. The study combined high-throughput TCR immunosequencing, statistical association of individual TCRs with disease status, and machine learning to predict cytomegalovirus infection status. Of the roughly 420 genotyped donors, 81% were placed in the genetic ancestry cluster associated with self-reported Caucasian donors. Typing coverage differed by locus: A, B, C, DRB1 and DQB1 were typed in roughly 620-640 donors, DQA1 in approximately 520, DPA1 in around 610, and DPB1 in 450 to 480. Across about 370 genotyped donors of the cohort, an average of approximately 240,000 unique TCR beta nucleotide sequences per donor were sequenced, and around 19% of those sequences were non-productive. To decide whether each TCR beta V gene segment behaved as functional or pseudogenic, an earlier analysis of some 570 of the donors relied on high-throughput TCR beta sequencing.

Of note for this clone: There is no known antigen for this receptor. The record has no base qualities; no much larger clone is one base away.

The cohort was made up of roughly 670 healthy bone marrow donors. All cohort members were sampled while nominally healthy, although unrecorded immune exposures were likely present. The donor was CMV seropositive and belonged to the group of 250 to 300 seropositive cohort members. Each donor provided a peripheral blood sample, and peripheral blood mononuclear cells were used for TCR beta sequencing. Genomic DNA was extracted from the blood cell samples with the Qiagen DNeasy Blood Extraction Kit. The CDR3 covers 15 residues, taking in both the cysteine and the phenylalanine. Only the CDR3 DNA stays, 45 bases, in frame from base 1. V trim: 5 bases; J trim: 8 bases; unmatched bases: 11. CDR1 and CDR2 were assigned from the germline V gene (reference sequence) as SGHNT and YYREEE. The library was obtained by the immunoSEQ multiplex PCR assay. A mixture of 60 forward primers for TCR Vbeta segments and 13 reverse primers for TCR Jbeta segments was used in the multiplex PCR. The CDR3 region of rearranged TCR beta genes was amplified from genomic DNA by a multiplex PCR assay. The Illumina HiSeq System was used to sequence the amplified TCR beta libraries as 87-base-pair reads. Turning to the authors' computational methods: A later analysis tallied around 87 million unique TCR beta chains across the 610 or so repertoires, and around 12 million of those chains were shared by two or more donors. To remove PCR and sequencing errors, raw reads were error-corrected and collapsed into unique sequences using a nearest-neighbor algorithm that merged closely related sequences. To assign V, D and J gene segments, CDR3 sequences were aligned to IMGT reference sequences. Each retained sequence needed at least a six-nucleotide match to both a V gene segment and a J gene segment. A rearrangement counted as productive if the CDR3 had no stop codons and remained in frame with V and J, and every other rearrangement counted as non-productive. CDR3 was defined according to IMGT convention as the region running from the second conserved V-encoded cysteine to the conserved J-encoded phenylalanine. Sequences without an unambiguous match to a single V gene segment were excluded from the earlier analysis of approximately 560 of the donors. An earlier analysis of around 600 of the donors classified V segments as functional when productive rearrangements were above 56.7% and as segregating when the standard deviation between donors was above 5%. A statistical classification framework was built to diagnose cytomegalovirus status from the catalog of TCR beta chain sequences. V and J gene assignment, in a later analysis, came from comparing TCR nucleotide sequences with IMGT/GENE-DB human TR gene sequences. The TCRdist pipeline was used in a later analysis to assign CDR3 sequences and most-parsimonious VDJ recombination scenarios. A later analysis defined each TCR beta chain by its CDR3 amino acid sequence plus V-gene family, and excluded reads lacking a unique V-gene family. To address suspected cross-contamination and a sequencing artifact, a later analysis removed several hundred highly shared, low-generation-probability nucleotide sequences. For each public chain, a later analysis derived a clonal expansion index from normalized ranks of inferred template counts within each repertoire. In a later analysis, generation probabilities were computed using a VDJ recombination model fitted to out-of-frame rearrangements, and the results were checked against IGoR. A later analysis scored TCR-TCR, TCR-HLA and TCR-CMV co-occurrence with hypergeometric tests, applying a repertoire-size bias correction to TCR pairs. False discovery rates were estimated in a later analysis by permuting HLA or CMV assignments 20 times. In a later analysis, co-occurring TCRs were grouped using DBSCAN, and TCRdist sequence similarity was added for clustering within HLA-allele-positive subsets. Repertoires with fewer than 30,000 or more than 120,000 public chains, plus five repertoires with anomalous nucleotide sharing, were excluded from co-occurrence clustering. TCRdb's version of the immuneACCESS table is confined to in-frame rearrangements and falls short of the full clone set. An unresolved V gene accounts for under half of the shortfall where checked; the remainder is of unknown origin. The DNA gave D and trimming, while V, J and clone size come from that table. The sample table contains 95,000 to 150,000 clones; only one count was recorded for less than 90% of them. The ten biggest clones cover roughly 20% of the sample.

Results the study describes overall, beyond this receptor: Roughly uniform sequencing depth across donors was assumed in presence/absence analyses, although this assumption may not hold. Because some donors lacked HLA typing at each locus, the association tests relied only on the typed subset. The earlier analysis of some 540 of the donors excluded around 17 rarely observed V segments, including chromosome 9 orphons, because counts were too low. Linkage disequilibrium might explain the correlated functional status among segregating V segments, but an unknown experimental factor could not be ruled out. Across donors, most TCR sequences were observed very rarely, whereas some public TCRs were present in many individuals. In a later analysis, more than 15,000 TCR beta sequences were associated with specific HLA alleles at a false discovery rate of 0.05. In an earlier analysis of some 500 of the donors, most TCR beta V segments appeared in productive rearrangements about 87% or about 30% of the time, broadly matching IMGT annotations. According to a later analysis, most CMV-associated TCR beta chains appeared to be HLA-restricted, and the HLA associations seemed to be driven largely by CMV exposure. In a later analysis, HLA-associated TCR beta chains were found to be more clonally expanded and to have lower generation probabilities than equally common non-associated chains. A further reported finding was that TCR beta sequences accurately predicted the HLA-A and HLA-B alleles for most subjects in the first cohort. Because the 87-base-pair reads could not distinguish some IMGT-functional V segments, including TRBV6-2 and TRBV6-3, those segments were excluded. The study listed over 150 TCR beta chains as associated with cytomegalovirus. When HLA alleles, especially DR and DQ, strongly co-occurred, attributing TCR associations to individual alleles was difficult. A later analysis found that TCR association rates varied across HLA loci, with DRB1 alleles showing the most associated TCRs and HLA-C alleles the fewest. Compared with the 666-donor mean, donors in an Asian-associated ancestry cluster had fewer N-insertions in productive TCRs, according to a later genetic analysis. A group of highly shared sequence variants was considered likely to be a technical artifact of the sequencing pipeline. In vitro tests confirmed that a few of the cytomegalovirus-associated TCR beta chains recognize cytomegalovirus antigens. In a later analysis, several top co-occurrence clusters were reported to appear linked to parvovirus B19, influenza, CMV and Epstein-Barr virus. It was suggested by the authors that the approach could potentially be generalized to other disease states and immunological phenotypes. Cytomegalovirus status was reported to be diagnosed by the classifier with high specificity and sensitivity in both the original and validation cohorts. An association between a missense DCLRE1C variant and V-gene and J-gene trimming of TCR beta chains was found in a later genetic analysis and replicated in an independent cohort. This cohort had only TCR beta chains sequenced, and the lack of alpha or paired-chain data limited which features could be detected. The only immune exposure information available for the cohort was CMV serostatus.

This receptor chain uses TRBV5-4 and TRBJ2-1; 9 middle bases align to TRBD1. The origin of this receptor is a man aged 18 to 30 in good health and CMV-seropositive. The source material was PBMCs. CDR3 region: CASSSPGQGVYEQFF. The nucleotides are TGTGCCAGCAGTTCGCCGGGACAGGGTGTATATGAGCAGTTCTTC.